These 13 T cell receptor beta chains were sequenced from one sample in a study of blood T cell repertoires in COVID-19. Sequenced by immunoSEQ multiplex PCR; TCRdb stores in-frame clones only, minus some. The data hold roughly 77,000 clones, with around 79% observed a single time. Sample: peripheral blood. The receptors originated from a man aged 55 to 70 with active or convalescent COVID-19.

V gene TRBV11-2 combines with J gene TRBJ2-3; D uncertain. The V gene's germline CDR1 is SGHAT and CDR2 FQNNGV. Trimming removed 3 bases at V and 2 bases at J, with 12 bases between. The CDR3 loop spans 15 amino acids. CDR3 residues: CASSFRSPHTDTQYF. The CDR3 nucleotides read TGTGCCAGCAGCTTCCGTAGCCCCCACACAGATACGCAGTATTTT.

The rearrangement uses TRBV3-1 (or the pseudogene TRBV3-2) and TRBJ1-2; 7 bases are shared with TRBD1. Germline V lookup: CDR1 LGHDT, CDR2 YNNKEL (reference sequence). The V gene end was trimmed by 5 bases and the J gene end by 3 bases; junction bases not matched to a gene: 3. The CDR3 is 13 residues long. The CDR3 protein is CASSRGTDYGYTF. CDR3 DNA: TGTGCCAGCAGCAGGGGGACAGACTATGGCTACACCTTC.

V and J are TRBV18 and TRBJ2-5; 7 nucleotides match TRBD1. With V trimmed by 3 bases and J by 4 bases, 8 bases remained unmatched. The CDR3 is 15 residues long. CDR1 is KGHSH, CDR2 LQKENI, per germline. This CDR3 is CASSPGAGGAETQYF. The CDR3 DNA follows: TGTGCCAGCTCACCCGGGGCAGGGGGAGCAGAGACCCAGTACTTC.

The chain couples TRBV2 to TRBJ2-7, with D perhaps matching TRBD1 (6 bases). V was trimmed by 2 bases and J by 0 bases, leaving 11 bases between them. The CDR3 is 15 amino acids. Germline CDR1 reads SNHLY; CDR2 reads FYNNEI. The CDR3: CASSENREPSYEQYF. The CDR3 nucleotides are TGTGCCAGCAGTGAAAACAGGGAACCCTCCTACGAGCAGTACTTC.

The chain links TRBV4-2 to TRBJ1-4; D might be TRBD1 (6 bases). The V end was cut by 0 bases, the J end by 7 bases, with 12 bases between. The germline V gene encodes CDR1 LGHNA and CDR2 YNFKEQ. This CDR3 region has 15 residues. The DNA for the CDR3 is TGTGCCAGCAGCCAAGAGAGGGGAGGGGGTGAAAAACTGTTTTTT. As protein: CASSQERGGGEKLFF.

This clone showed up just a few times. This sequence joins TRBV4-1 and TRBJ2-2, with 8 bases aligning to TRBD1. The trim removed 4 bases at V and 1 base at J, leaving 2 bases unmatched. CDR1 and CDR2 from the germline V gene are MGHRA and YSYEKL. The CDR3 is 15 amino acids. DNA for the CDR3: TGCGCCAGCAGCCCTGGGACAGGGAACACCGGGGAGCTGTTTTTT. This codes for CASSPGTGNTGELFF.

The chain recombines TRBV2 with TRBJ1-6; no definite D call. Looked up from germline, CDR1 is SNHLY and CDR2 is FYNNEI. This CDR3 contains 13 residues. V was pared by 8 bases and J by 6 bases, with 11 bases between. The CDR3 protein is CASQLAGNSPLHF. The CDR3 DNA reads TGTGCCAGCCAACTGGCGGGTAATTCACCCCTCCACTTT.

This clone was observed once. This chain uses TRBV9 with TRBJ1-2; 8 positions agree with TRBD1. Germline trimming cut 1 base from V and 7 bases from J; bases unmatched to any gene: 6. The CDR3 length is 14 residues. Germline lookup yields CDR1 SGDLS and CDR2 YYNGEE. The CDR3 DNA follows: TGTGCCAGCAGCGTATTAGGACAGGGCCGTGGCTACACCTTC. Its translation is CASSVLGQGRGYTF.

V and J are TRBV6-5 and TRBJ2-5; 11 bases align to TRBD1. The CDR3 spans 14 residues. Unmatched junction bases numbered 3, after V lost 5 bases and J lost 4 bases. Per germline, CDR1 MNHEY and CDR2 SVGAGI. CDR3 nucleotides: TGTGCCAGCAGTAGGGGGACAGGGGGAGAGACCCAGTACTTC. As protein: CASSRGTGGETQYF.

The genes are TRBV18 and TRBJ2-5, with a weak D call TRBD2 (7 bases). The CDR3 is 17 residues long. Per germline, CDR1 KGHSH and CDR2 LQKENI. V was shortened by 2 bases and J by 3 bases, with 19 bases between the two germline ends. The CDR3 DNA reads TGTGCCAGCTCACCAAACCCCCGGAGGGGGAGGGAAGAGACCCAGTACTTC. Amino acid sequence: CASSPNPRRGREETQYF.

This clone was counted only a few times. The chain uses TRBV9 and TRBJ1-6; 7 bases map to TRBD1. Trimming took 0 bases from V and 7 from J; bases not matched to a gene: 7. The CDR3 consists of 16 residues. Per germline, CDR1 SGDLS and CDR2 YYNGEE. The CDR3 region has the DNA TGTGCCAGCAGCGTAGGGGGGGCCAGGGGGAATTCACCCCTCCACTTT. As protein: CASSVGGARGNSPLHF.

This chain uses TRBV28 with TRBJ2-5; 7 bases align to TRBD1. The V segment lost 5 bases and the J segment 5 bases; nucleotides outside the gene matches: 11. The CDR3 spans 15 residues. CDR1 and CDR2 from the germline V gene are MDHEN and SYDVKM. This CDR3 is CASSEASGQVETQYF. The CDR3 region has the DNA TGTGCCAGCAGTGAAGCGTCCGGACAGGTGGAGACCCAGTACTTC.

V and J are TRBV12-3 or TRBV12-4 and TRBJ1-2; the D is unclear. The V end was cut by 8 bases, the J end by 3 bases, with 7 bases between. This CDR3 has 11 residues. This CDR3 is CASAPHYGYTF. The DNA of the CDR3 is TGTGCCAGCGCGCCTCACTATGGCTACACCTTC.